This T cell receptor beta chain was sequenced in a study of vaccination and CD4 T cells after COVID-19. The PCR-positive dates, March through December 2020, came before the US Alpha, Beta and Delta variants. Germline assignment: CDR1 MNHEY and CDR2 SVGAGI. Unmatched junction bases numbered 8, after V lost 4 bases and J lost 0 bases. The CDR3 is made up of 17 amino acids. Study findings and constraints: Convalescent patients' median share of reactive clones seen only post-vaccination was 80% to 90%.

TCRdb recomputed calls from the PCR reads with MiXCR, one row per CDR3 protein. In the table there are 25,000 or so distinct CDR3 sequences, approximately 51% of which are singletons. This clonotype was seen a few times. The antigen is unknown. This TCR derives from a human donor who had recovered from COVID-19. The gene calls are TRBV6-5 and TRBJ2-7; 11 bases are a match to TRBD1. The sample consisted of CD4+ T cells from blood, taken before SARS-CoV-2 vaccination. CDR3 protein: CASSSGTGGLHSYEQYF. CDR3 sequence (DNA): TGTGCCAGCAGTTCTGGGACAGGGGGTCTCCACTCCTACGAGCAGTACTTC.